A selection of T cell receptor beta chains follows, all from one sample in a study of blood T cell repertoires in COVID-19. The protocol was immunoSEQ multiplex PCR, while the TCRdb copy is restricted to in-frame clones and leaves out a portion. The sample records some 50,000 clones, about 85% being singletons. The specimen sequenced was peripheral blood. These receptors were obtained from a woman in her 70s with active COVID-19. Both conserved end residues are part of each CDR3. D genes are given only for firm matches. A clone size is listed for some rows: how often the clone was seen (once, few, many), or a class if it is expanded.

CASSRGTEHEQFF	TGCGCCAGCAGCCGCGGGACAGAGCATGAGCAGTTCTTC	.	.	TRBV5-1	TRBJ2-1
CASSLEPSGNEQFF	TGCGCCAGCAGCTTGGAACCTAGCGGAAATGAGCAGTTCTTC	.	TRBD2	TRBV5-1	TRBJ2-1
CASSQTGTGGSTDTQYF	TGCGCCAGCAGCCAAACCGGGACAGGGGGCTCAACAGATACGCAGTATTTT	.	TRBD1	TRBV4-1	TRBJ2-3
CASSPVPYEQYF	TGTGCCAGCAGCCCGGTCCCATACGAGCAGTACTTC	.	.	TRBV28	TRBJ2-7
CASSRIGGLSQDEQYF	TGCGCCAGCAGCCGCATTGGGGGACTTTCTCAGGACGAGCAGTACTTC	.	.	TRBV5-1	TRBJ2-7
CASSDFSARGTSGIWKTQYF	TGTGCCAGCAGTGATTTCTCGGCACGTGGGACTAGCGGGATTTGGAAGACCCAGTACTTC	.	TRBD2	TRBV6-1	TRBJ2-5
CASSLWGQGIYYGYTF	TGTGCCAGCAGTTTATGGGGACAGGGGATTTACTATGGCTACACCTTC	.	TRBD1	TRBV28	TRBJ1-2
CASSAQQGIGNQPQHF	TGTGCCAGCAGTGCCCAACAGGGGATTGGGAATCAGCCCCAGCATTTT	.	TRBD1	TRBV28	TRBJ1-5
CAPSRENTEAFF	TGTGCCCCTTCGAGGGAGAACACTGAAGCTTTCTTT	.	.	TRBV12-3/TRBV12-4	TRBJ1-1
CAWSQNSYEQYF	TGTGCCTGGAGTCAAAATTCCTACGAGCAGTACTTC	few	.	TRBV30	TRBJ2-7
CASSPGGDLEAQHF	TGCGCCAGCAGCCCAGGGGGCGATCTCGAGGCCCAGCATTTT	.	TRBD1	TRBV5-1	TRBJ1-5
CASTKPGQTVLNEQFF	TGTGCCAGCACCAAACCGGGACAGACCGTACTGAATGAGCAGTTCTTC	.	TRBD1	TRBV5-4	TRBJ2-1
CASSLAPERSGNTIYF	TGCGCCAGCAGCTTGGCCCCGGAGAGGTCCGGAAACACCATATATTTT	.	.	TRBV5-1	TRBJ1-3
CASSLRGTNTGELFF	TGTGCCAGCAGCTTAAGGGGCACGAACACCGGGGAGCTGTTTTTT	.	.	TRBV11-3	TRBJ2-2
CASRGAGLAGATQYF	TGTGCCAGCAGGGGAGCGGGACTAGCGGGAGCTACGCAGTATTTT	once	TRBD2	TRBV2	TRBJ2-3
CASSQVRYVYGYTF	TGTGCCAGCAGCCAAGTCAGGTACGTCTATGGCTACACCTTC	.	.	TRBV14	TRBJ1-2
CASSYLGSAPYNEQFF	TGTGCCAGCAGTTACCTTGGAAGCGCGCCCTACAATGAGCAGTTCTTC	.	.	TRBV6-5	TRBJ2-1
CASSLSNKNERQFF	TGCGCCAGCAGCTTGTCAAACAAAAATGAGCGGCAGTTCTTC	.	.	TRBV5-1	TRBJ2-1
CASSLEGGSIDEQYF	TGCGCCAGCAGCTTGGAAGGCGGGAGTATCGACGAGCAGTACTTC	.	TRBD2	TRBV5-1	TRBJ2-7
CASSNLAGAPYEQYF	TGTGCCAGCAGCAATCTAGCGGGAGCCCCCTACGAGCAGTACTTC	.	TRBD2	TRBV28	TRBJ2-7
CASSFRLAGGPDNEQFF	TGTGCCAGCAGTTTCCGACTAGCGGGAGGGCCGGACAATGAGCAGTTCTTC	.	TRBD2	TRBV28	TRBJ2-1
CSASEQGSEQYF	TGCAGTGCTAGTGAACAGGGTTCCGAGCAGTACTTC	.	.	TRBV20-1	TRBJ2-7
CASSYSEGETYGYTF	TGTGCCAGCAGTTACTCTGAGGGGGAGACCTATGGCTACACCTTC	once	.	TRBV6-6	TRBJ1-2
CASSPRTSGSGEQYF	TGTGCCAGCAGCCCTAGGACTAGCGGGAGCGGCGAGCAGTACTTC	few	TRBD2	TRBV7-2	TRBJ2-7
CASSTLTGKNYGYTF	TGTGCCAGCAGCACGCTGACAGGAAAGAACTATGGCTACACCTTC	.	.	TRBV21-1	TRBJ1-2
CASSYAGGRGEQFF	TGTGCCAGCAGTTATGCGGGCGGGAGAGGTGAGCAGTTCTTC	.	TRBD2	TRBV6-5	TRBJ2-1
CASSTPGIGELFF	TGTGCCAGCAGCACCCCCGGGATCGGGGAGCTGTTTTTT	few	.	TRBV3-1/TRBV3-2	TRBJ2-2
CASSLEAGVQNEQFF	TGTGCCAGCAGCTTAGAAGCGGGAGTTCAAAATGAGCAGTTCTTC	few	TRBD2	TRBV7-2	TRBJ2-1
CATASGGLSYEQYF	TGTGCCACGGCATCGGGAGGTCTATCCTACGAGCAGTACTTC	.	TRBD2	TRBV30	TRBJ2-7
CASSPGRSHEQYF	TGTGCCAGCTCACCGGGGAGGTCCCACGAGCAGTACTTC	.	.	TRBV18	TRBJ2-7
CASSLTGGSTEAFF	TGCGCCAGCAGCTTGACAGGGGGCTCCACTGAAGCTTTCTTT	.	TRBD1	TRBV5-1	TRBJ1-1
CASSLTGTGGDEQYF	TGTGCCAGCAGCTTAACTGGGACAGGGGGCGACGAGCAGTACTTC	.	TRBD1	TRBV7-3	TRBJ2-7
CASSMREDSYEQYF	TGTGCCAGTAGTATGCGGGAGGACTCCTACGAGCAGTACTTC	.	TRBD2	TRBV19	TRBJ2-7
CAAVVGQIYNEQFF	TGTGCCGCCGTGGTGGGACAGATCTACAATGAGCAGTTCTTC	.	TRBD1	TRBV30	TRBJ2-1
CASSGLTGGAELFF	TGTGCCAGCAGCGGCCTGACAGGGGGCGCGGAGCTGTTTTTT	.	TRBD1	TRBV9	TRBJ2-2
CASSQVLGGPNEKLFF	TGCGCCAGCAGCCAAGTTTTAGGGGGCCCTAATGAAAAACTGTTTTTT	.	TRBD1	TRBV4-1	TRBJ1-4
CASSGVRFGLGGSSYNEQFF	TGTGCCAGCAGTGGGGTCCGCTTCGGCCTCGGCGGGAGCTCCTACAATGAGCAGTTCTTC	.	TRBD2	TRBV28	TRBJ2-1
CASNTRTSGATGELFF	TGTGCCAGCAACACAAGGACTAGCGGGGCCACCGGGGAGCTGTTTTTT	.	TRBD2	TRBV3-1/TRBV3-2	TRBJ2-2
CASSTELAGGPNEQFF	TGTGCCAGCAGTACCGAACTAGCGGGAGGGCCCAATGAGCAGTTCTTC	.	TRBD2	TRBV27	TRBJ2-1
CASSFLDTYEQYF	TGTGCCAGCAGTTTCCTGGACACCTACGAGCAGTACTTC	.	.	TRBV28	TRBJ2-7
CASSYSTTGLDGYTF	TGTGCCAGCAGTTACTCGACAACAGGGTTGGATGGCTACACCTTC	.	.	TRBV6-5	TRBJ1-2
CASSPPTTGISYEQYF	TGTGCCAGCTCACCGCCGACAACAGGGATATCCTACGAGCAGTACTTC	.	.	TRBV18	TRBJ2-7
CASSQERVGRGTYEQYF	TGTGCCAGCAGCCAAGAGAGGGTCGGGAGGGGCACCTACGAGCAGTACTTC	.	TRBD2	TRBV4-2	TRBJ2-7
CASSGLAGAYEQYF	TGTGCCAGCAGTGGACTAGCGGGAGCCTACGAGCAGTACTTC	.	TRBD2	TRBV6-2/TRBV6-3	TRBJ2-7
CASSLTGGAYEKLFF	TGTGCCAGCAGCTTAACAGGGGGCGCTTATGAAAAACTGTTTTTT	.	TRBD1	TRBV7-3	TRBJ1-4
CASSHKSRYEQYF	TGTGCCAGCAGCCATAAGTCTAGGTACGAGCAGTACTTC	.	.	TRBV5-8	TRBJ2-7
CASRETSAYIYEQYF	TGTGCCAGCAGGGAGACTAGCGCCTACATCTACGAGCAGTACTTC	.	TRBD2	TRBV2	TRBJ2-7
CASSDRQTGNTEAFF	TGCGCCAGCAGTGACCGGCAAACAGGGAACACTGAAGCTTTCTTT	.	.	TRBV10-1	TRBJ1-1
CASRAGGGETQYF	TGTGCCAGCAGGGCCGGGGGGGGAGAGACCCAGTACTTC	.	TRBD2	TRBV28	TRBJ2-5
CSVETGRGGEAFF	TGCAGCGTTGAAACGGGGAGGGGAGGTGAAGCTTTCTTT	few	.	TRBV29-1	TRBJ1-1
CASSPLGHQSYEQYF	TGTGCCAGCAGCCCCTTGGGACACCAATCCTACGAGCAGTACTTC	few	.	TRBV5-6	TRBJ2-7
CASSQGYSGANVLTF	TGTGCCAGCAGCCAAGGCTACTCTGGGGCCAACGTCCTGACTTTC	.	.	TRBV3-1/TRBV3-2	TRBJ2-6
CASSILLGAYEQYF	TGTGCCAGTAGTATACTACTAGGAGCCTACGAGCAGTACTTC	.	.	TRBV19	TRBJ2-7
CASSKTGDAGEAFF	TGTGCCAGCAGCAAGACAGGGGATGCGGGTGAAGCTTTCTTT	.	TRBD1	TRBV11-2	TRBJ1-1
CASSPEGVRNTEAFF	TGTGCCAGCAGTCCCGAGGGGGTGAGGAACACTGAAGCTTTCTTT	.	.	TRBV6-6	TRBJ1-1
CASSKEKRSSYNEQFF	TGTGCCAGCAGCAAAGAAAAGAGGAGCTCCTACAATGAGCAGTTCTTC	.	.	TRBV21-1	TRBJ2-1
CASSAQADYEQYF	TGCGCCAGCAGCGCCCAGGCCGATTACGAGCAGTACTTC	.	.	TRBV5-1	TRBJ2-7